One sample yielded the 24 T cell receptor beta chains listed below, sequenced in a study of T cells in Graves' hyperthyroidism and ophthalmopathy (dated by TCRdb to the late 2010s). Libraries were built with multiplex PCR. The sequencer listed for this sample is Illumina HiSeq 2000. TCR beta CDR3 regions were amplified from RNA transcripts. A first-round RT-PCR of the TCR CDR3 used the HTBI primer set with the Qiagen OneStep RT-PCR kit. The public reads were reanalyzed by TCRdb: fastp trimming at Q25, MiXCR alignment, in-frame beta chains only. CDR3 protein sequences are deduplicated, and each keeps its most common genes and DNA. Across this sample there are some 600,000 distinct CDR3 sequences, with roughly 14% seen only once. The top ten clonotypes cover about 5.8% of the sample. Sequencing used blood. These receptors were obtained from a woman aged 25-40 years with Graves' hyperthyroidism that later progressed to Graves' ophthalmopathy.

Many counts were recorded for this clonotype. The chain couples TRBV12-3 or TRBV12-4 to TRBJ2-4; D may match TRBD1 or TRBD2 (5 bases each). V lost 4 bases and J lost 9, with 22 bases in between. The CDR3 totals 16 residues. The CDR3 DNA is TGTGCCAGCAGTTCCCCGGGGCGGGTCGCCGAGGGCATTCAGTACTTC. Residues: CASSSPGRVAEGIQYF.

The table lists this clonotype with many counts. This chain connects TRBV7-2 to TRBJ2-7, with 7 bases identical to TRBD1. Per germline, CDR1 SGHTA and CDR2 FQGNSA. This CDR3 is 15 amino acids long. Unmatched junction bases numbered 6, after V lost 3 bases and J lost 1 base. As DNA, the CDR3 is TGTGCCAGCAGCTTGGGGACAGAGACTTCCTACGAGCAGTACTTC. Translating gives CASSLGTETSYEQYF.

This clonotype was seen more than once but under ten times. The chain carries TRBV10-3 and TRBJ2-4; possibly TRBD1 for D (6 bases). Trimming shortened V by 11 bases and J by 7 bases, and 15 bases separated the two germline ends. In germline, CDR1 is ENHRY, CDR2 SYGVKD. The CDR3 is made up of 12 amino acids. The CDR3 is CAVKTGNNIQYF. The CDR3 DNA is TGTGCCGTGAAGACAGGAAACAACATTCAGTACTTC.

This clonotype was counted ten times or more. The chain has TRBV7-6 and TRBJ1-4; D ambiguous. The CDR3 has 15 residues. Germline V gene lookup returns CDR1 SGHVS and CDR2 FNYEAQ. Trimming took off 0 bases at V and 4 bases at J, with 9 bases between the two ends. The CDR3 spells CASSLAGQFNEKLFF. CDR3 in DNA: TGTGCCAGCAGCTTAGCTGGGCAGTTTAATGAAAAACTGTTTTTT. Together with reference TRBV7-6 and TRBJ1-4, the CDR3 gives the full variable domain: GAGVSQSPRYKVTKRGQDVALRCDPISGHVSLYWYRQALGQGPEFLTYFNYEAQQDKSGLPNDRFSAERPEGSISTLTIQRTEQRDSAMYRCASSLAGQFNEKLFFGSGTQLSVL.

The table lists this clonotype with many counts. J is TRBJ2-1 and V is TRBV27; possible D gene TRBD1, 6 bases. Trimming left V 3 bases short and J 7 bases short, with 13 bases between. This CDR3 has 14 amino acids. Germline-derived CDR1 and CDR2 are MNHEY and SMNVEV (reference sequence). In DNA form, the CDR3 reads TGTGCCAGCAGTTTTGGGGGCTCACGGAATGAGCAGTTCTTC. Translated, it gives CASSFGGSRNEQFF.

The chain has TRBV20-1 and TRBJ2-3, with TRBD2 matching over 9 bases. CDR1 is DFQATT, CDR2 SNEGSKA, per germline (reference sequence). The ends lost 6 bases at V and 0 bases at J; junction bases unmatched: 10. The length of the CDR3 is 16 residues. CDR3 region: CSAATGLAKSTDTQYF. The CDR3 DNA reads TGCAGTGCGGCGACGGGACTAGCAAAAAGCACAGATACGCAGTATTTT.

Many counts were recorded for this clonotype. The chain links TRBV6-5 to TRBJ1-2; perhaps TRBD1 as D (6 bases). Germline assignment: CDR1 MNHEY and CDR2 SVGAGI. The V gene lost 0 bases and the J gene lost 7 bases, with 18 bases spanning the gap. This CDR3 comprises 16 residues. CDR3 in DNA: TGTGCCAGCAGTTACTCGAGTGGGGGGCTCGTAGGTGGCTACACCTTC. It encodes CASSYSSGGLVGGYTF.

CDR3 DNA: TGCGCCAGCAGCCAACTTCCTTCTAGCGGGTCCTCCTACGAGCAGTACTTC. Translated: CASSQLPSSGSSYEQYF. The chain carries TRBV4-3 and TRBJ2-7, with 8 nucleotides matching TRBD2. The CDR3 runs to 17 residues. The J segment lost 0 bases and the V segment lost 2 bases, leaving 9 bases of the junction unmatched. The germline V gene has CDR1 LGHNA and CDR2 YSLEER.

This clonotype was counted many times. The V call is TRBV12-3 or TRBV12-4, the J call TRBJ2-1; 10 bases agree with TRBD2. The CDR3 is made up of 16 amino acids. V shed 2 bases, J shed 9 bases, and the junction held 10 bases outside the gene matches. In DNA form, the CDR3 reads TGTGCCAGCAGTTTACCCCTAGCGGGAGCCTTCGGTGAGCAGTTCTTC. Translated, it gives CASSLPLAGAFGEQFF.

In this sample, this clonotype turned up many times. The rearrangement links TRBV28 to TRBJ1-5; D unclear. Germline-derived CDR1 and CDR2 are MDHEN and SYDVKM. Trimming cost V 5 bases and J 6 bases, with 8 bases left between them. CDR3 length: 12 amino acids. CDR3 loop: CASSQPGQPQHF. CDR3 DNA sequence: TGTGCCAGCAGTCAACCAGGTCAGCCCCAGCATTTT.

At least ten counts were recorded for this clonotype. The chain joins TRBV20-1 to TRBJ2-1; D uncertain. The CDR3 covers 12 residues. V lost 0 bases and J lost 5, with 5 bases in between. Germline V CDR1 and CDR2: DFQATT, SNEGSKA (reference sequence). CDR3 in amino acids: CSARDIDNEQFF. CDR3 DNA: TGCAGTGCTAGAGATATTGACAATGAGCAGTTCTTC.

Ten or more counts support this clonotype. The rearrangement links TRBV6-1 to TRBJ1-3; the D is unclear. The CDR3 totals 16 residues. Germline CDR1 MNHNS, CDR2 SASEGT. Between the trimmed V and J ends, which lost 5 bases and 0 bases, there was a span of 14 bases. The CDR3 protein is CASSLLGVISGNTIYF. In DNA form, the CDR3 reads TGTGCCAGCAGTTTGCTTGGGGTGATCTCTGGAAACACCATATATTTT.

A few counts support this clonotype. The chain has TRBV6-2 or TRBV6-3 and TRBJ2-2; 12 positions agree with TRBD2. After removal of 6 bases from V and 1 base from J, the junction contained 0 bases not matched to a gene. Germline values: CDR1 MNHEY, CDR2 SVGEGT. CDR3 size: 15 residues. The DNA for the CDR3 is TGTGCCAGCAGGACTAGCGGGGGGAACACCGGGGAGCTGTTTTTT. It yields the protein CASRTSGGNTGELFF.

This clonotype appeared many times. The junction departs from germline at one end; a sequencing error may be responsible. The chain combines TRBV27 with TRBJ2-7, with TRBD2 identical over 8 bases. The CDR3 totals 16 residues. Germline V gives CDR1 MNHEY, CDR2 SMNVEV (reference sequence). The CDR3 sequence is CASSLVGGRRSSEQYF. DNA of the CDR3: TGTGCCAGCAGTTTAGTGGGCGGGAGGCGGTCCTCCGAGCAGTACTTC.

This clonotype was seen many times. The chain links TRBV28 to TRBJ2-5; D remains ambiguous. There are 13 residues in the CDR3. CDR1 is MDHEN and CDR2 is SYDVKM in the germline V gene. V shed 6 bases and J shed 5 bases, with 13 bases lying between them. The CDR3 DNA follows: TGTGCCAGCAGCGTAGGTGCCGGGGAGACCCAGTACTTC. Amino acids: CASSVGAGETQYF.

This clonotype has at least ten counts. V and J are TRBV6-5 and TRBJ2-7; D is unclear. Per the germline V gene, CDR1 is MNHEY and CDR2 is SVGAGI. This CDR3 comprises 13 residues. V dropped 2 bases and J dropped 1 base, with 6 bases sitting between them. This chain's CDR3 is CASSYPESYEQYF. CDR3 nucleotides: TGTGCCAGCAGTTACCCTGAGTCCTACGAGCAGTACTTC.

V usage is TRBV15 and J usage is TRBJ2-2; unclear D gene. Germline loops: CDR1 LNHNV, CDR2 YYDKDF (reference sequence). The CDR3 length is 16 residues. V was cut by 0 bases and J by 0 bases, with 8 bases left in between. Written as DNA, the CDR3 is TGTGCCACCAGCAGAGATCGGCAGGCGAACACCGGGGAGCTGTTTTTT. This gives the protein CATSRDRQANTGELFF.

The rearrangement links TRBV5-1 to TRBJ2-5; D not certain. CDR1 and CDR2 (germline): SGHRS, YFSETQ. The V end was cut by 4 bases, the J end by 3 bases, with 7 bases between. This CDR3 region has 12 residues. This CDR3 reads CASSMQKETQYF. In DNA form, the CDR3 reads TGCGCCAGCAGCATGCAGAAAGAGACCCAGTACTTC.

This clonotype showed up many times. The chain recombines TRBV6-1 with TRBJ1-2, with TRBD1 as a possible D gene (6 bases). CDR3 length: 13 amino acids. Germline V gene data show CDR1 as MNHNS and CDR2 as SASEGT. Between the trimmed V and J ends, which lost 5 bases and 7 bases, there was a span of 14 bases. CDR3 sequence: CASSRTGGSGYTF. The CDR3 region has the DNA TGTGCCAGCAGTCGAACCGGGGGCAGTGGCTACACCTTC.

The chain joins TRBV30 to TRBJ1-2, with 8 bases lining up with TRBD1. The CDR3 contains 13 residues. V shed 7 bases and J 7 bases; nucleotides not matched to a gene: 11. In germline, CDR1 is GTSNPN, CDR2 SVGIG (reference sequence). The CDR3, as DNA: TGTGCCTATTATAACACAGGGGGTGGTGGCTACACCTTC. Its protein product is CAYYNTGGGGYTF.

Ten or more counts support this clonotype. A junction end diverges from the germline sequence, so it may reflect a read error. V usage is TRBV11-2 and J usage is TRBJ1-6; 8 positions match TRBD1. Germline V gene lookup returns CDR1 SGHAT and CDR2 FQNNGV. The CDR3 sequence is 16 residues long. DNA for the CDR3: TGTGCCAGCAGTTTAGGGGCAGGGGGCGAAAATTCACCCCTCCACTTT. Its translation: CASSLGAGGENSPLHF. Full variable domain (missing parts from reference TRBV11-2 and TRBJ1-6): EAGVAQSPRYKIIEKRQSVAFWCNPISGHATLYWYQQILGQGPKLLIQFQNNGVVDDSQLPKDRFSAERLKGVDSTLKIQPAKLEDSAVYLCASSLGAGGENSPLHFGNGTRLTVT.

There are many counts of this clonotype. The chain employs TRBV25-1 and TRBJ2-7, with 10 bases identical to TRBD1. The V segment lost 6 bases and the J segment 3 bases; nucleotides outside the gene matches: 5. There are 14 residues in the CDR3. The V gene's germline CDR1 is MGHDK and CDR2 SYGVNS. The CDR3 protein is CASRAGQGLYEQYF. The CDR3 bases are TGTGCCAGCAGAGCGGGACAGGGGCTCTACGAGCAGTACTTC.

This clonotype was recorded many times. V gene TRBV20-1 combines with J gene TRBJ2-5, with a possible D match to TRBD2 (6 bases). The V gene lost 5 bases and the J gene lost 2 bases, with 18 bases spanning the gap. The CDR3 totals 15 residues. Germline CDR1 reads DFQATT; CDR2 reads SNEGSKA (reference sequence). The CDR3 protein is CSAPSPPSAQETQYF. CDR3 coding DNA: TGCAGTGCTCCCTCCCCACCTAGCGCACAAGAGACCCAGTACTTC.

This clonotype was detected ten times or more. The chain is built from TRBV5-8 and TRBJ2-7; D is perhaps TRBD1 or TRBD2 (6 bases each). Germline values: CDR1 SGHTS, CDR2 YDEGEE. The CDR3 length is 15 residues. V shed 4 bases and J shed 0 bases, with 14 bases lying between them. In DNA form, the CDR3 reads TGTGCCAGCAGCCGGGGGCGGATGGGCTCCTACGAGCAGTACTTC. Its protein is CASSRGRMGSYEQYF.